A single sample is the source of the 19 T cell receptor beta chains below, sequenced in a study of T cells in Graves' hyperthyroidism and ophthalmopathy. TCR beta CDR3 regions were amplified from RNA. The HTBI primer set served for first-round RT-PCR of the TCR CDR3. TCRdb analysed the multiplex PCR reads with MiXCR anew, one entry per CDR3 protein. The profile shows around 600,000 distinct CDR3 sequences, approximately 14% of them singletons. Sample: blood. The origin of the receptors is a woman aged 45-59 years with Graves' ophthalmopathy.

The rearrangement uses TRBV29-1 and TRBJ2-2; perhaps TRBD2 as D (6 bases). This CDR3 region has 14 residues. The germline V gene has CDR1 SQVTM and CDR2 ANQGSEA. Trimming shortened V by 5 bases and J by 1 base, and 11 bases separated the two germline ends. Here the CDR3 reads CSVLQGGNTGELFF. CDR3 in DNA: TGCAGCGTTCTTCAGGGAGGGAACACCGGGGAGCTGTTTTTT.

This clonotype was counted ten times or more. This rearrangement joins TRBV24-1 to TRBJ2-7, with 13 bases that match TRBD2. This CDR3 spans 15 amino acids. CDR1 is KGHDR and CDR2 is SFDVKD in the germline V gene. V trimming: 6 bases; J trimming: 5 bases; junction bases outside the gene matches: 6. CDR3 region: CATSPRTSGSDEQYF. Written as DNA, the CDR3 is TGTGCCACCAGTCCACGGACTAGCGGGAGCGACGAGCAGTACTTC.

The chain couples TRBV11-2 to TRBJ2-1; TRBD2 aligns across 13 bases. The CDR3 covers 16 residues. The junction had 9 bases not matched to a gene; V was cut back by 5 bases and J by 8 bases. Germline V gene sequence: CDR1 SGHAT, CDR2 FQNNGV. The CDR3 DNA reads TGTGCCAGCAGCCGCACCGGGACTAGCGGGATCGATGAGCAGTTCTTC. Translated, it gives CASSRTGTSGIDEQFF.

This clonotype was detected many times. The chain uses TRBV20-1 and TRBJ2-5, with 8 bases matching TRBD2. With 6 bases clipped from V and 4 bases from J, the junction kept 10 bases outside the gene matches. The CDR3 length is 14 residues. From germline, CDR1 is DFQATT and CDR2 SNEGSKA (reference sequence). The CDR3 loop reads CSATTSGGGETQYF. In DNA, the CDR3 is TGCAGTGCCACCACTAGCGGAGGTGGAGAGACCCAGTACTTC.

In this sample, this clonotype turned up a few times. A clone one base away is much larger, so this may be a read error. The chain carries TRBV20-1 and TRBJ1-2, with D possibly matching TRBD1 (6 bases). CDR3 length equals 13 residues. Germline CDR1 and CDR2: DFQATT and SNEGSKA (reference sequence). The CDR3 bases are TGCAGTGCGCCGGGACATGGGAACTATAGCTACACCTTC. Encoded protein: CSAPGHGNYSYTF.

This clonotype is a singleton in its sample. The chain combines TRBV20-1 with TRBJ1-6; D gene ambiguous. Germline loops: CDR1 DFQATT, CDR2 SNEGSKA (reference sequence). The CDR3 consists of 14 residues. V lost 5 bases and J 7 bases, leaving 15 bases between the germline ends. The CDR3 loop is CSASTGRTNSPLHF. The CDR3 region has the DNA TGCAGTGCTTCAACTGGGAGGACCAATTCACCCCTCCACTTT.

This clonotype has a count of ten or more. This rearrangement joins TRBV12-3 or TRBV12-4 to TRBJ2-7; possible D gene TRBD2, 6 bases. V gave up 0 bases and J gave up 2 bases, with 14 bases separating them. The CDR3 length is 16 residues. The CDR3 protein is CASSLAHAGRTYEQYF. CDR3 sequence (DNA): TGTGCCAGCAGTTTAGCGCACGCGGGACGAACCTACGAGCAGTACTTC.

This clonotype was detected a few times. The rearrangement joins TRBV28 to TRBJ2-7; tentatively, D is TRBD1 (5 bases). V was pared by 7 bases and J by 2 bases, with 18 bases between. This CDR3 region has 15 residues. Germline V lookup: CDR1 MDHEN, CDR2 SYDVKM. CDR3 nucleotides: TGTGCCAGCAACTTGGGGCACCCAACCCCCTACGAGCAGTACTTC. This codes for CASNLGHPTPYEQYF.

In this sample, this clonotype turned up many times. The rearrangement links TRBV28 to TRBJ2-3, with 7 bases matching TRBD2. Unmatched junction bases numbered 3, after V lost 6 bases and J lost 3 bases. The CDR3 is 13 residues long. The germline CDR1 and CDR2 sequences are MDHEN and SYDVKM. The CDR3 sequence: CASRGGATDTQYF. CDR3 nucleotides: TGTGCCAGCAGGGGAGGGGCTACAGATACGCAGTATTTT.

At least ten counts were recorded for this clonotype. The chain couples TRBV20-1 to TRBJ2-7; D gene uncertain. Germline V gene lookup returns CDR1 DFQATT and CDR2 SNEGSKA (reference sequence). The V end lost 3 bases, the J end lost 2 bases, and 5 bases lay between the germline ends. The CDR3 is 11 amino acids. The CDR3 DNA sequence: TGCAGTGCTAGGATCGCCTACGAGCAGTACTTC. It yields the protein CSARIAYEQYF.

The CDR3 sequence: CAISASRGQQGAPEKLFF. The DNA for the CDR3 is TGTGCCATCAGTGCGTCTAGGGGACAACAGGGGGCGCCTGAAAAACTGTTTTTT. The rearrangement joins TRBV10-3 to TRBJ1-4; TRBD1 aligns across 9 bases. Germline CDR1 reads ENHRY; CDR2 reads SYGVKD. V lost 4 bases and J lost 7; bases outside the gene matches: 16. This CDR3 spans 18 amino acids.

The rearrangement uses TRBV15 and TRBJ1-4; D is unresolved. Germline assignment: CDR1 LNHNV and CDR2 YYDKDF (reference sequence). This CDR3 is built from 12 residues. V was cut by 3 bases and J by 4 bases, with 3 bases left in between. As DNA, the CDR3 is TGTGCCACCAGCAGGCATAATGAAAAACTGTTTTTT. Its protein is CATSRHNEKLFF. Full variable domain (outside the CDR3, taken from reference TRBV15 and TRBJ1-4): DAMVIQNPRYQVTQFGKPVTLSCSQTLNHNVMYWYQQKSSQAPKLLFHYYDKDFNNEADTPDNFQSRRPNTSFCFLDIRSPGLGDTAMYLCATSRHNEKLFFGSGTQLSVL.

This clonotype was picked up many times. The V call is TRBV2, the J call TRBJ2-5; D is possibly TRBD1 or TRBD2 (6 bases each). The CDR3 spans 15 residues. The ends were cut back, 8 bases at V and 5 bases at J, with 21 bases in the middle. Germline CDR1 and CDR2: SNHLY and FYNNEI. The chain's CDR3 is CASRGNHRVRETQYF. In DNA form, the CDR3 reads TGTGCCAGCCGCGGGAACCACAGGGTCCGGGAGACCCAGTACTTC.

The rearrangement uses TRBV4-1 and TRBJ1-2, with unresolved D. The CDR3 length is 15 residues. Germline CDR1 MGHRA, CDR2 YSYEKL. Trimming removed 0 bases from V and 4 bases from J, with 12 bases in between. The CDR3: CASSQDWAGTYGYTF. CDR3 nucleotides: TGCGCCAGCAGCCAAGATTGGGCCGGAACCTATGGCTACACCTTC.

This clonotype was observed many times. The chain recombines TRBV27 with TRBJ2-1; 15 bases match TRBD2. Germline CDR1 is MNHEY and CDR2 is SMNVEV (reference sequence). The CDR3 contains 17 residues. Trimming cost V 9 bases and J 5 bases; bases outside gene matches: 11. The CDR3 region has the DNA TGTGCCAGTCAGGGACTAGCGGGAGGATTTGGGGACAATGAGCAGTTCTTC. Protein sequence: CASQGLAGGFGDNEQFF.

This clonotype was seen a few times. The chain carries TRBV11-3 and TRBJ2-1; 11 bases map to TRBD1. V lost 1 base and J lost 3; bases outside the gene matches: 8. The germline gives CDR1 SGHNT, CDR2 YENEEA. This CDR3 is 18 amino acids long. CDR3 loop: CASSLGVGGTGGYNEQFF. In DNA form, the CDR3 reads TGTGCCAGCAGCTTAGGGGTAGGGGGGACAGGGGGCTACAATGAGCAGTTCTTC.

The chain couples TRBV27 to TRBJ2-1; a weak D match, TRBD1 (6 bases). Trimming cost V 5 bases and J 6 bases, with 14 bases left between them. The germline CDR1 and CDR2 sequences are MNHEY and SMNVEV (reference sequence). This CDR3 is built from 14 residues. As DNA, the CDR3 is TGTGCCAGCAGTACCGTCGGACAGACCAATGAGCAGTTCTTC. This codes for CASSTVGQTNEQFF.

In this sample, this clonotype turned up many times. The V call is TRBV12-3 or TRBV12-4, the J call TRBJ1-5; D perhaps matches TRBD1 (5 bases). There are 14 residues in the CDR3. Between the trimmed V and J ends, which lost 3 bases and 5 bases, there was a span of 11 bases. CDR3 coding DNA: TGTGCCAGCAGTTTTTCAGGGTTGGATCAGCCCCAGCATTTT. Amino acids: CASSFSGLDQPQHF.

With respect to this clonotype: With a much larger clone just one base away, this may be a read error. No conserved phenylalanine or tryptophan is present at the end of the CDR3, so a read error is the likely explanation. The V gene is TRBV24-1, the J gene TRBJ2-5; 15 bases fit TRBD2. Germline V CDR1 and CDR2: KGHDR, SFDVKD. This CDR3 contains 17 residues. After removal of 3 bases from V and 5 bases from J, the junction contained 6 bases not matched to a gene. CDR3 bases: TGTGCCACCAGTGATCTGGGACTAGCGGGAGGAACCGAGACCCAGTACCTC. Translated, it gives CATSDLGLAGGTETQYL.